The entry that follows covers one TCR beta chain sequence. Its matching antigen is unknown. The sample belongs to a study of shared clonotypes between healthy human individuals. Findings and limits, study-wide: Estimated richness was generally greater in naive than memory subsets. Depth of sequencing was expected to influence donor clonotype sharing.

The ends were cut back, 7 bases at V and 5 bases at J, with 23 bases in the middle. The CDR3 totals 16 residues. The V gene's germline CDR1 is LNHDA and CDR2 SQIVND (reference sequence). Per sorted-subset replicate PCR, input was approximately 0.2 ug DNA, representing about 32,000 T cell genomes. Assay used: immunoSEQ multiplex PCR; TCRdb lists only in-frame clones, some missing. The profile covers about 2,500,000 clones, with approximately 90% appearing a single time and roughly 0.15% taken by the ten largest. The chain is built from TRBV19 and TRBJ1-2, with D tentatively TRBD1 (6 bases). This receptor was identified in a man aged 18 to 29 in good health. Sequencing was performed on naive CD4+ T cells sorted from blood. Subset given: CD45RA+ positively selected. The CDR3 nucleotides are TGTGCCAGTAATCTAGTCGGACCCACAGGGAATTATGGCTACACCTTC. Protein sequence: CASNLVGPTGNYGYTF.